Each of the 11 T cell receptor beta chains below was sequenced from the same sample in a study of cytomegalovirus exposure and HLA in healthy donors (dated by TCRdb to 2017 to 2019). Library preparation used the immunoSEQ multiplex PCR assay. The multiplex PCR relied on a mix of 60 forward primers for TCR Vbeta segments and 13 reverse primers for TCR Jbeta segments. TCRdb retrieved this table from immuneACCESS and kept in-frame rearrangements only. Not all clones are present; in checked studies, unresolved V genes account for under half, and no reason is known for the remainder. The table of this sample itemizes 100,000 to 150,000 clones. The top ten constitute under 3.5% of the sample. Sequenced material: PBMCs. The receptors here all came from a man aged 30 to 39 in good health and CMV-seronegative.

Turning to this clone: A junction boundary mismatches the germline segment, possibly from a read error. V gene TRBV5-5 combines with J gene TRBJ1-3; a weak D match, TRBD1 (5 bases). The V gene's germline CDR1 is SGHKS and CDR2 YYEKEE (reference sequence). The CDR3 consists of 17 residues. CDR3 bases: TGTGCCAGCAGCTCCAAACAGGTGCCAATGTCTGGAAGCACCATATATTTT. Protein product: CASSSKQVPMSGSTIYF.

The genes are TRBV6-1 and TRBJ1-5; a weak D match, TRBD1 (5 bases). Germline V gene lookup returns CDR1 MNHNS and CDR2 SASEGT. The CDR3 length is 16 residues. Trimming left V 4 bases short and J 0 bases short, with 13 bases between. The CDR3 DNA sequence: TGTGCCAGCAGTGGGCCCGGGGGGTATAGCAATCAGCCCCAGCATTTT. Protein sequence: CASSGPGGYSNQPQHF.

The rearrangement joins TRBV6-6 to TRBJ2-7, with 7 bases lining up with TRBD1. In germline, CDR1 is MNHNY, CDR2 SVGAGI (reference sequence). The CDR3 is 13 residues long. V trimming: 5 bases; J trimming: 5 bases; junction bases outside the gene matches: 6. CDR3 protein: CASSDRVRDEQYF. The CDR3 DNA sequence: TGTGCCAGCAGTGACAGGGTGAGGGACGAGCAGTACTTC.

V and J are TRBV5-1 and TRBJ1-2; 8 positions agree with TRBD1. Germline loops: CDR1 SGHRS, CDR2 YFSETQ. J lost 8 bases, V lost 0 bases, and 12 bases had no gene match. This CDR3 is 16 amino acids long. CDR3 in amino acids: CASSLVTRTGFGGYTF. CDR3 sequence (DNA): TGCGCCAGCAGCTTGGTGACCAGGACAGGGTTTGGAGGCTACACCTTC.

The chain has TRBV11-1 and TRBJ2-2; D is possibly TRBD1 (6 bases). Germline loops: CDR1 SGHAT, CDR2 FQDESV (reference sequence). Trimming cost V 4 bases and J 3 bases, with 12 bases left between them. This CDR3 spans 15 amino acids. CDR3: CASSSRTAHTGELFF. CDR3 DNA sequence: TGTGCCAGCAGCTCCCGGACAGCCCACACCGGGGAGCTGTTTTTT.

V and J are TRBV6-1 and TRBJ1-2, with TRBD1 matching 8 bases. J lost 3 bases, V lost 4 bases, and 7 bases had no gene match. CDR1 MNHNS and CDR2 SASEGT come from the germline V gene. CDR3 length: 15 residues. This CDR3 is CASSGQGWVYYGYTF. The CDR3 region has the DNA TGTGCCAGCAGTGGACAGGGGTGGGTTTACTATGGCTACACCTTC.

V and J are TRBV5-1 and TRBJ2-1, with 7 bases fitting TRBD1. Germline V lookup: CDR1 SGHRS, CDR2 YFSETQ. Unmatched junction bases numbered 4, after V lost 2 bases and J lost 5 bases. The CDR3 runs 14 residues. Here the CDR3 DNA reads TGCGCCAGCAGCTTACGGGACAGTCACAATGAGCAGTTCTTC. Amino acids: CASSLRDSHNEQFF.

The chain employs TRBV29-1 and TRBJ1-1; 7 bases match TRBD1. The CDR3 covers 14 residues. Per the germline V gene, CDR1 is SQVTM and CDR2 is ANQGSEA. The V and J ends lost 7 bases and 3 bases, in that order; junction bases with no gene match: 11. The CDR3: CSAPPQGIYTEAFF. CDR3 in DNA: TGCAGCGCCCCCCCACAGGGGATTTACACTGAAGCTTTCTTT.

The chain uses TRBV7-9 and TRBJ2-1; the match to TRBD2 covers 15 bases. CDR1 SEHNR and CDR2 FQNEAQ come from the germline V gene (reference sequence). J was trimmed by 7 bases and V by 5 bases; bases with no gene match: 6. The CDR3 covers 16 residues. CDR3 sequence: CASSPRTSGRENEQFF. CDR3 coding DNA: TGTGCCAGCAGCCCGAGGACTAGCGGGAGGGAAAATGAGCAGTTCTTC.

This chain's CDR3 is CASKGDRTYEQYF. The DNA for the CDR3 is TGTGCCAGCAAAGGAGACAGGACCTACGAGCAGTACTTC. V gene TRBV7-9 combines with J gene TRBJ2-7; TRBD1 is a possible D gene (6 bases). The V gene lost 7 bases and the J gene lost 2 bases, with 12 bases spanning the gap. Germline CDR1 and CDR2: SEHNR and FQNEAQ (reference sequence). The CDR3 consists of 13 residues.

This rearrangement joins TRBV28 to TRBJ2-5; D perhaps matches TRBD2 (6 bases). The germline gives CDR1 MDHEN, CDR2 SYDVKM. V lost 7 bases and J 3 bases, leaving 9 bases between the germline ends. This CDR3 comprises 12 residues. CDR3 amino acids: CASKIAEETQYF. The CDR3 bases are TGTGCCAGCAAAATAGCGGAAGAGACCCAGTACTTC.